This TCR beta chain came from a study of beta chain features in type 1 diabetes. Study details: Regarding age, gender and cell yields, patients proved similar to healthy donors. Study-level points and caveats: A definitive answer on HLA type influencing TCRB rearrangement was not reached here. Researchers report that Type 1 diabetes patients had moderately but significantly shorter TCRB CDR3s across all four CD4+ subsets. Although PCR might favor shorter templates, it would do so equally in patients and controls.

This clone was observed a handful of times. Its antigen remains unidentified. The study reverse transcribed the entire isolated RNA, so it sequenced expressed TCRB transcripts. Measured with immunoSEQ multiplex PCR; TCRdb has only the in-frame clones, and not every one. This table holds roughly 300,000 clones, roughly an eighth found once. V gave up 6 bases and J gave up 6 bases; unmatched junction bases: 5. Looked up from germline, CDR1 is MNHNS and CDR2 is SASEGT. This CDR3 comprises 13 residues. The origin of this receptor is a man aged 25 to 40 with type 1 diabetes. This chain connects TRBV6-1 to TRBJ2-3; 8 bases are a match to TRBD2. Sequences were obtained from naive CD4+ T cells from blood. CDR3 residues: CASRPSGSDTQYF. The CDR3 DNA reads as TGTGCCAGCAGACCCAGCGGGAGCGATACGCAGTATTTT.